A selection of T cell receptor beta chains follows, all from one sample in a study of human T cells and chemical hapten exposure. MiXCR was run by TCRdb on the RACE reads, yielding one entry per CDR3 protein. The sample shows about 92,000 distinct CDR3 sequences, roughly a tenth of them seen only once. The input for sequencing was whole blood, taken in connection with sensitization to the hapten diphenylcyclopropenone (DPC). These receptors were taken from a woman aged 25 to 45 with alopecia areata. Some clones in this sample may be carry-over from other donors' samples. Each CDR3 is given with its conserved first and last residue. A D gene is named only where the DNA matches it firmly. Only part of the rows carry a size: once, few, many, or a class if the clone is expanded.

d_call: -
v_call: TRBV2
j_call: TRBJ1-1
cdr3_length: 14
clone_size: few
cdr3_nt: TGTGCCAGCAGTGAGGTCACACCGGGCGCTGAAGCTTTCTTT
cdr3_aa: CASSEVTPGAEAFF

d_call: -
v_call: TRBV2
j_call: TRBJ2-7
cdr3_length: 12
clone_size: few
cdr3_nt: TGTGCCAGCAGTCAACAGGCCTACGAGCAGTACTTC
cdr3_aa: CASSQQAYEQYF

d_call: TRBD1
v_call: TRBV7-2
j_call: TRBJ1-1
cdr3_length: 14
clone_size: many
cdr3_nt: TGTGCCAGCAGCCTCAGACAGGGCGGGACTGAAGCTTTCTTT
cdr3_aa: CASSLRQGGTEAFF

d_call: TRBD2
v_call: TRBV19
j_call: TRBJ2-1
cdr3_length: 17
clone_size: many
cdr3_nt: TGTGCCAGTAGCCTAGACAGGACTAGCGGAACCTTTGGGGAGCAGTTCTTC
cdr3_aa: CASSLDRTSGTFGEQFF

d_call: -
v_call: TRBV5-1
j_call: TRBJ2-1
cdr3_length: 18
clone_size: few
cdr3_nt: TGCGCCAGCAGTACCTACCCATCGGGGGCAAGTACCTACAATGAGCAGTTCTTC
cdr3_aa: CASSTYPSGASTYNEQFF

d_call: -
v_call: TRBV20-1
j_call: TRBJ1-6
cdr3_length: 16
clone_size: many
cdr3_nt: TGCAGTGCTAGGGCTCAACGGGACGGCAATAATTCACCCCTCCACTTT
cdr3_aa: CSARAQRDGNNSPLHF

d_call: -
v_call: TRBV7-9
j_call: TRBJ2-3
cdr3_length: 13
clone_size: -
cdr3_nt: TGTGCCATCGCGACCCCGGGCACAGATACGCAGTATTTT
cdr3_aa: CAIATPGTDTQYF

d_call: -
v_call: TRBV10-3
j_call: TRBJ2-2
cdr3_length: 13
clone_size: many
cdr3_nt: TGTGCCATCACTACGGGAGAAACCGGGGAGCTGTTTTTT
cdr3_aa: CAITTGETGELFF

d_call: -
v_call: TRBV12-3/TRBV12-4
j_call: TRBJ1-5
cdr3_length: 14
clone_size: few
cdr3_nt: TGTGCCAGCAGTTTATCAGGGGTTTATCAGCCCCAGCATTTT
cdr3_aa: CASSLSGVYQPQHF

d_call: TRBD1
v_call: TRBV24-1
j_call: TRBJ2-2
cdr3_length: 15
clone_size: many
cdr3_nt: TGTGCCACCAGTGATGTCAGGGGGTCTACCGGGGAGCTGTTTTTT
cdr3_aa: CATSDVRGSTGELFF

d_call: -
v_call: TRBV30
j_call: TRBJ2-6
cdr3_length: 15
clone_size: many
cdr3_nt: TGTGCCTGGAACCCAGACTCCTCTGGGGCCAACGTCCTGACTTTC
cdr3_aa: CAWNPDSSGANVLTF

d_call: TRBD2
v_call: TRBV5-1
j_call: TRBJ2-5
cdr3_length: 16
clone_size: -
cdr3_nt: TGCGCCAGCAGCAGGGGAGCGGGGGCATCAGAAGAGACCCAGTACTTC
cdr3_aa: CASSRGAGASEETQYF

d_call: -
v_call: TRBV29-1
j_call: TRBJ2-5
cdr3_length: 14
clone_size: once
cdr3_nt: TGCAGCGTTGAAGGTGGGCTTTCCCGGGAGACCCAGTACTTC
cdr3_aa: CSVEGGLSRETQYF

d_call: TRBD1
v_call: TRBV5-4
j_call: TRBJ2-1
cdr3_length: 15
clone_size: -
cdr3_nt: TGTGCCAGCAGCTTGGAGGACAGGGGCCTGGGTGAGCAGTTCTTC
cdr3_aa: CASSLEDRGLGEQFF

d_call: -
v_call: TRBV20-1
j_call: TRBJ2-1
cdr3_length: 15
clone_size: few
cdr3_nt: TGCAGTGCTAGGTGGACCGGGAGACCTTACAATGAGCAGTTCTTC
cdr3_aa: CSARWTGRPYNEQFF

d_call: TRBD2
v_call: TRBV29-1
j_call: TRBJ2-3
cdr3_length: 16
clone_size: many
cdr3_nt: TGCAGCGTCTCCCGGCAGGGCGGGAGGGCCCAAGATACGCAGTATTTT
cdr3_aa: CSVSRQGGRAQDTQYF

d_call: TRBD2
v_call: TRBV6-5
j_call: TRBJ2-3
cdr3_length: 18
clone_size: many
cdr3_nt: TGTGCCAGCAGTTACTCGGTGGGCGGGAGCCCCGGTGGAGATACGCAGTATTTT
cdr3_aa: CASSYSVGGSPGGDTQYF

d_call: TRBD1
v_call: TRBV6-2/TRBV6-3
j_call: TRBJ2-5
cdr3_length: 13
clone_size: many
cdr3_nt: TGTGCCAGCAGATCGACAGGGTCGGAGACCCAGTACTTC
cdr3_aa: CASRSTGSETQYF

d_call: -
v_call: TRBV6-6
j_call: TRBJ1-1
cdr3_length: 13
clone_size: many
cdr3_nt: TGTGCCAGCAGTAAACTCTCGGGTTTTGAAGCTTTCTTT
cdr3_aa: CASSKLSGFEAFF

d_call: -
v_call: TRBV28
j_call: TRBJ2-3
cdr3_length: 16
clone_size: many
cdr3_nt: TGTGCCAGCACCCGCAAAGGGGGACATAGCACAGATACGCAGTATTTT
cdr3_aa: CASTRKGGHSTDTQYF

d_call: -
v_call: TRBV29-1
j_call: TRBJ1-2
cdr3_length: 11
clone_size: many
cdr3_nt: TGCAGCGTTGGACAGAACTATGGCTACACCTTC
cdr3_aa: CSVGQNYGYTF

d_call: -
v_call: TRBV24-1
j_call: TRBJ2-1
cdr3_length: 15
clone_size: few
cdr3_nt: TGTGCCACCAGTGATTTGGGCAGGGAAGGAAATGAGCAGTTCTTC
cdr3_aa: CATSDLGREGNEQFF

d_call: TRBD1
v_call: TRBV28
j_call: TRBJ1-5
cdr3_length: 19
clone_size: many
cdr3_nt: TGTGCCAGCAGTATCACCGGGACAGGGACCCGGGGACGCAATCAGCCCCAGCATTTT
cdr3_aa: CASSITGTGTRGRNQPQHF

d_call: -
v_call: TRBV7-2
j_call: TRBJ2-7
cdr3_length: 11
clone_size: many
cdr3_nt: TGTGCCAGCAGCTTAGCGGGGGAGCAGTACTTC
cdr3_aa: CASSLAGEQYF

d_call: TRBD1
v_call: TRBV28
j_call: TRBJ2-6
cdr3_length: 14
clone_size: -
cdr3_nt: TGTGCCAGCAGGAGGGGGCTTGGGGCCAACGTCCTGACTTTC
cdr3_aa: CASRRGLGANVLTF

d_call: -
v_call: TRBV7-9
j_call: TRBJ1-5
cdr3_length: 14
clone_size: many
cdr3_nt: TGTGCCAGCAGCTTAATGGGGTCAGGACAGCCCCAGCATTTT
cdr3_aa: CASSLMGSGQPQHF

d_call: -
v_call: TRBV5-1
j_call: TRBJ2-1
cdr3_length: 14
clone_size: many
cdr3_nt: TGCGCCAGCAGCTTTGGCGGGGTTGACAATGAGCAGTTCTTC
cdr3_aa: CASSFGGVDNEQFF

d_call: -
v_call: TRBV24-1
j_call: TRBJ1-5
cdr3_length: 14
clone_size: many
cdr3_nt: TGTGCCGCCGCCTCGGGGGGCTTCAATCAGCCCCAGCATTTT
cdr3_aa: CAAASGGFNQPQHF

d_call: -
v_call: TRBV6-2/TRBV6-3
j_call: TRBJ2-5
cdr3_length: 14
clone_size: many
cdr3_nt: TGTGCCAGCAGTCCCGGACAGATACAAGAGACCCAGTACTTC
cdr3_aa: CASSPGQIQETQYF

d_call: TRBD2
v_call: TRBV9
j_call: TRBJ2-7
cdr3_length: 14
clone_size: many
cdr3_nt: TGTGCCAGCAGCCCGGGACTAGCGGGGACCGAGCAGTACTTC
cdr3_aa: CASSPGLAGTEQYF

d_call: -
v_call: TRBV5-5
j_call: TRBJ1-1
cdr3_length: 14
clone_size: many
cdr3_nt: TGTGCCAACGCGATGCGGATGGATAGCACTGAAGCTTTCTTT
cdr3_aa: CANAMRMDSTEAFF

d_call: -
v_call: TRBV6-2/TRBV6-3
j_call: TRBJ2-2
cdr3_length: 14
clone_size: -
cdr3_nt: TGTGCCAGCAGTAACGGAGGGATCACCGGGGAGCTGTTTTTT
cdr3_aa: CASSNGGITGELFF

d_call: -
v_call: TRBV29-1
j_call: TRBJ2-7
cdr3_length: 13
clone_size: many
cdr3_nt: TGCAGCGTTGCGCAGGGAAGCGGCTACGAGCAGTACTTC
cdr3_aa: CSVAQGSGYEQYF

d_call: -
v_call: TRBV14
j_call: TRBJ2-7
cdr3_length: 13
clone_size: few
cdr3_nt: TGTGCCAGCAGCCAAGATTGGTCCCGGGAGCAGTACTTC
cdr3_aa: CASSQDWSREQYF

d_call: TRBD1
v_call: TRBV28
j_call: TRBJ1-5
cdr3_length: 16
clone_size: few
cdr3_nt: TGTGCCAGCAACTCCCAGGGGGCGTTGAGCAATCAGCCCCAGCATTTT
cdr3_aa: CASNSQGALSNQPQHF

d_call: TRBD1
v_call: TRBV28
j_call: TRBJ1-5
cdr3_length: 10
clone_size: -
cdr3_nt: TGTGCCAGCGGAGGGGACAGGGGGCATTTT
cdr3_aa: CASGGDRGHF

d_call: -
v_call: TRBV28
j_call: TRBJ2-7
cdr3_length: 16
clone_size: few
cdr3_nt: TGTGCCAGCAGCGGGGGCGGTGGAGGCTGGACCTACGAGCAGTACTTC
cdr3_aa: CASSGGGGGWTYEQYF